The TCR beta chain under discussion was sequenced for a study of vaccination effects on CD4 cells after COVID-19. Whole-study results and caveats: Early post-infection timepoints were absent, and convalescent patients were few. Infection- and vaccine-induced clones contracted markedly late after vaccination.

Antigen-specific CD4+ T cell clonotypes were called by their expansion after viral peptide-pool culture in ViraFEST. The culture ran for approximately 10 days, and then CD4+ T cells were isolated. Vaccine recipients lacked prior SARS-CoV-2 infection and had negative nucleocapsid antibodies. A few million PBMC were placed in each well, which was supplemented with approximately 9.2 IU/ml IL-2 and about 10 ug/ml peptides. Points on this clone: Antigen unknown.

The CDR3 is made up of 15 amino acids. CDR1 WSHSY and CDR2 SAAADI come from the germline V gene. Trimming pared 4 bases from V and 6 bases from J, leaving 15 bases between. Sequencing was performed with immunoSEQ multiplex PCR; in TCRdb, only in-frame clones are kept and a portion is missing. The top ten hold 10% to 13% of the sample, which has 78,000 or so clones, more than 60% seen once. The material was CD4+ T cells from PBMCs cultured with SARS-CoV-2 spike peptides, obtained before COVID-19 vaccination. This TCR was sampled from a human donor who received a COVID-19 vaccine. The chain employs TRBV10-2 and TRBJ1-4; D is possibly TRBD1 (5 bases). CDR3 protein: CASSARTPGHEKLFF. In DNA form, the CDR3 reads TGCGCCAGCAGTGCAAGGACGCCAGGGCATGAAAAACTGTTTTTT.